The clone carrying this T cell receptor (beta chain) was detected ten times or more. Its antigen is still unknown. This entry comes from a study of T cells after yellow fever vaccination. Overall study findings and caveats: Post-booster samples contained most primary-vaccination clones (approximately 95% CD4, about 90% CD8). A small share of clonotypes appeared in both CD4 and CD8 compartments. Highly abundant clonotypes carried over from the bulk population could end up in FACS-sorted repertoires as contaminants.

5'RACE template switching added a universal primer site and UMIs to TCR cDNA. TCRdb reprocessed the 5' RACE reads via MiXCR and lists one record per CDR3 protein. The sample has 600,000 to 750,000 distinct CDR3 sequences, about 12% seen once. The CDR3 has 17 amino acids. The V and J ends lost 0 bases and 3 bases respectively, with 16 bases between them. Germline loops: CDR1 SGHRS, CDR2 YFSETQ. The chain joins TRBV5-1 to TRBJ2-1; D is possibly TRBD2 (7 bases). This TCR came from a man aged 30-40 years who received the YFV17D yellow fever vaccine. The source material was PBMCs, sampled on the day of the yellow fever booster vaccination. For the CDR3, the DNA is TGCGCCAGCAGCTTGGACGGTGGGGGGGGCTTCTACAATGAGCAGTTCTTC. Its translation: CASSLDGGGGFYNEQFF.